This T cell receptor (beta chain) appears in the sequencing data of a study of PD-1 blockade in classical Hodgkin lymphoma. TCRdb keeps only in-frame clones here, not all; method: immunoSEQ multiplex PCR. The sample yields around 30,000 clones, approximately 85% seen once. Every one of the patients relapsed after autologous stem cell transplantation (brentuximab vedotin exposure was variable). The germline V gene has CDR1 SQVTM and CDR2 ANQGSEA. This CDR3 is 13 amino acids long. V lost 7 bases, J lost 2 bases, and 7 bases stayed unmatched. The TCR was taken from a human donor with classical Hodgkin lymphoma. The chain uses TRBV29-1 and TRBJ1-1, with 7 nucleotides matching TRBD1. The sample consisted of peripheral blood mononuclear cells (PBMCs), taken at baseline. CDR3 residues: CSGRTGENTEAFF. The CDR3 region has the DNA TGCAGCGGCCGAACAGGGGAAAACACTGAAGCTTTCTTT.